The 15 T cell receptor beta chains below come from one sample, sequenced in a study of blood T cell repertoires in COVID-19. Profiled with immunoSEQ multiplex PCR; TCRdb holds only in-frame clones, not every one. The table has about 350,000 clones, roughly 89% seen once. Sequences were obtained from peripheral blood. Receptor source: a man younger than 45 with COVID-19, enrolled during active disease.

A single count supports this clone. The DNA of the CDR3 is TGTGCCAGCACCAACGCGGCTAGCGGGGGAAATGAGCAGTTCTTC. This translates into CASTNAASGGNEQFF. This chain uses TRBV6-5 with TRBJ2-1; 10 nucleotides match TRBD2. V was pared by 7 bases and J by 7 bases, with 10 bases of the junction left unmatched. This CDR3 has 15 amino acids. From germline, CDR1 is MNHEY and CDR2 SVGAGI.

The rearrangement uses TRBV4-2 and TRBJ2-1; TRBD2 matches 7 bases. CDR1 and CDR2 (germline): LGHNA, YNFKEQ. The CDR3 has 15 amino acids. V shed 0 bases and J 9 bases; nucleotides not matched to a gene: 8. The CDR3 nucleotides are TGTGCCAGCAGCCAAGATCGTCGGGGGGTCGGTGAGCAGTTCTTC. Amino acids: CASSQDRRGVGEQFF.

This clone was observed once. The chain carries TRBV3-1 (or the pseudogene TRBV3-2) and TRBJ1-1; TRBD1 aligns across 11 bases. Trimming removed 7 bases from V and 1 base from J; junction bases left unmatched: 5. The CDR3 is made up of 15 amino acids. Germline CDR1 LGHDT, CDR2 YNNKEL (reference sequence). The CDR3 DNA follows: TGTGCCAGCACCGGACAGGGGGCTAGGAACACTGAAGCTTTCTTT. Amino acid sequence: CASTGQGARNTEAFF.

The chain couples TRBV2 to TRBJ2-5; 9 bases line up with TRBD2. Germline loops: CDR1 SNHLY, CDR2 FYNNEI. The CDR3 has 15 amino acids. With V trimmed by 3 bases and J by 0 bases, 2 bases remained unmatched. The CDR3 DNA is TGTGCCAGCAGTGACCTAGCGGGACACCAAGAGACCCAGTACTTC. Translating it yields CASSDLAGHQETQYF.

The gene calls are TRBV13 and TRBJ2-7; D is possibly TRBD2 (5 bases). Per the germline V gene, CDR1 is PRHDT and CDR2 is FYEKMQ (reference sequence). The CDR3 runs to 13 residues. Trimming pared 0 bases from V and 7 bases from J, leaving 10 bases between. CDR3 nucleotide sequence: TGTGCCAGCAGCTTAGGGGCGGGCCCGGAGCAGTACTTC. Translation: CASSLGAGPEQYF.

The J gene is TRBJ2-2, the V gene TRBV2; 10 nucleotides line up with TRBD2. The CDR3 covers 16 residues. The V segment lost 6 bases and the J segment 0 bases; nucleotides outside the gene matches: 4. Germline assignment: CDR1 SNHLY and CDR2 FYNNEI. The CDR3 reads CASSQGLAPNTGELFF. Written as DNA, the CDR3 is TGTGCCAGCAGCCAGGGACTAGCGCCGAACACCGGGGAGCTGTTTTTT.

This chain links TRBV28 with TRBJ2-1; D unclear. Trimming shortened V by 2 bases and J by 8 bases, and 10 bases separated the two germline ends. This CDR3 has 13 residues. CDR1 and CDR2 (germline): MDHEN, SYDVKM. CDR3 sequence reads: CASSLQHIDEQFF. The CDR3 DNA sequence: TGTGCCAGCAGTTTACAACACATCGATGAGCAGTTCTTC.

The rearrangement uses TRBV27 and TRBJ1-1; D is perhaps TRBD1 (6 bases). CDR3 size: 17 residues. Trimming shortened V by 5 bases and J by 6 bases, and 25 bases separated the two germline ends. Germline CDR1 and CDR2: MNHEY and SMNVEV (reference sequence). As DNA, the CDR3 is TGTGCCAGCAGTCCCAACCGATTTACAGGGTCTTATCCTGAAGCTTTCTTT. This codes for CASSPNRFTGSYPEAFF.

CDR3 loop: CASSLYIGPAGPNYGYTF. The CDR3 coding sequence is TGTGCCAGCAGTTTATATATTGGTCCCGCAGGGCCGAACTATGGCTACACCTTC. V is TRBV28 and J is TRBJ1-2; D might be TRBD1 (5 bases). The germline V and J ends were trimmed by 1 base and 2 bases, with 20 bases remaining between them. The CDR3 length is 18 residues. The germline V gene encodes CDR1 MDHEN and CDR2 SYDVKM.

In its sample, this clone was seen a few times. The chain has TRBV6-1 and TRBJ1-6; D gene uncertain. The CDR3 spans 15 residues. The V gene's germline CDR1 is MNHNS and CDR2 SASEGT. Trimming shortened V by 2 bases and J by 0 bases, and 5 bases separated the two germline ends. In DNA, the CDR3 is TGTGCCAGCAGTGAAATGAGCTCCTATAATTCACCCCTCCACTTT. Translation: CASSEMSSYNSPLHF.

The chain uses TRBV19 and TRBJ2-1, with 12 bases lining up with TRBD1. The J segment lost 7 bases and the V segment lost 1 base, leaving 5 bases of the junction unmatched. Per the germline V gene, CDR1 is LNHDA and CDR2 is SQIVND (reference sequence). This CDR3 contains 16 residues. The DNA of the CDR3 is TGTGCCAGTAGTATAGGGTGGGACAGGGGGCTTAATGAGCAGTTCTTC. It encodes CASSIGWDRGLNEQFF.

The chain has TRBV2 and TRBJ2-2; 12 nucleotides line up with TRBD2. CDR3 size: 18 residues. The junction had 12 bases not matched to a gene; V was cut back by 6 bases and J by 4 bases. Germline values: CDR1 SNHLY, CDR2 FYNNEI. The CDR3 loop is CASSRTVGLAGTTGELFF. CDR3 nucleotides: TGTGCCAGCAGCCGAACCGTCGGACTAGCGGGGACCACCGGGGAGCTGTTTTTT.

The chain links TRBV21-1 to TRBJ1-5; TRBD1 is the table's D call, not checked against the DNA. TRBV21-1 is described as a pseudogene. The length of the CDR3 is 18 residues. The CDR3 region is CASSKGQGWANPNQPQHF. DNA for the CDR3: TGTGCCAGCAGCAAGGGACAGGGATGGGCAAACCCCAATCAGCCCCAGCATTTT.

The sample holds a few counts of this clone. This chain connects TRBV5-1 to TRBJ2-1; D unresolved. Germline V gene data show CDR1 as SGHRS and CDR2 as YFSETQ. The CDR3 is 14 amino acids. The V end was cut by 0 bases, the J end by 0 bases, with 4 bases between. This chain's CDR3 is CASSLDSSYNEQFF. The CDR3 DNA reads TGCGCCAGCAGCTTGGACAGCTCCTACAATGAGCAGTTCTTC.

The chain combines TRBV19 with TRBJ2-5; D is possibly TRBD2 (5 bases). Trimming took 5 bases from V and 4 from J, leaving 17 bases between them. CDR3 length: 15 residues. Germline V gene data show CDR1 as LNHDA and CDR2 as SQIVND (reference sequence). CDR3 sequence: CASSDTGNPRETQYF. In DNA, the CDR3 is TGTGCCAGTAGTGACACCGGGAACCCTCGAGAGACCCAGTACTTC. Looking up the rest from reference TRBV19 and TRBJ2-5 gives the full variable domain: DGGITQSPKYLFRKEGQNVTLSCEQNLNHDAMYWYRQDPGQGLRLIYYSQIVNDFQKGDIAEGYSVSREKKESFPLTVTSAQKNPTAFYLCASSDTGNPRETQYFGPGTRLLVL.